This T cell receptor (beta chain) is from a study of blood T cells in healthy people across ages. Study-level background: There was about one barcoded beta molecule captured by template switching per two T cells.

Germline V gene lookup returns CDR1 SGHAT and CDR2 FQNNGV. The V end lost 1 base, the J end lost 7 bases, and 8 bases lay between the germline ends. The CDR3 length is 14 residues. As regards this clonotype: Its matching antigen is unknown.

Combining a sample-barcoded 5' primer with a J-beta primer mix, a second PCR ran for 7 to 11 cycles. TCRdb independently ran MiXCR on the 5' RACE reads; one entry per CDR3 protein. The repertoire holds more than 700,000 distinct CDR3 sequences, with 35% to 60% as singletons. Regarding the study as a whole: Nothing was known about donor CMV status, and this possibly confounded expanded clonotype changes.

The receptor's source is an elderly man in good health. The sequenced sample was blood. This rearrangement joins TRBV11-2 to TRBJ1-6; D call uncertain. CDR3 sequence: CASSLVSGNSPLHF. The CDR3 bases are TGTGCCAGCAGCTTAGTTTCTGGGAATTCACCCCTCCACTTT.